The clone carrying this T cell receptor beta chain came up a few times. Its cognate antigen is unknown. TCRdb processed the reads anew with MiXCR; each CDR3 protein has one entry. The sample comprises around 710,000 distinct CDR3 sequences, approximately 32% of which are singletons, and 13% rests with the top ten. This specimen comes from a study of T cell repertoires in cytomegalovirus infection. In the study overall: Both recently identified HLA-C-restricted and well-studied HLA-B-restricted CMV epitopes were used in the study. Public TCR beta signatures indicated both CMV infection and matching HLA type.

Study-wide results and caveats: Cumulative frequency of public TCR beta families picked out carriers of CMV plus the relevant HLA.

The sequence came from a human donor in good health (CMV status not recorded). Some clones in this sample may be carry-over from other donors' samples. This specimen consisted of cultured CD8+ T cells from PBMCs, obtained from culture after CMV antigen stimulation.

The DNA for the CDR3 is TGTGCCAGTAGTATAGTCCCGGGGGGGGTCAATGAGCAGTTCTTC. As protein: CASSIVPGGVNEQFF. The V and J genes are TRBV19 and TRBJ2-1; the match to TRBD2 covers 8 bases. This CDR3 contains 15 residues. Germline V CDR1 and CDR2: LNHDA, SQIVND (reference sequence). V lost 1 base to trimming and J lost 6 bases; unmatched junction nucleotides: 5.